The 23 T cell receptor beta chains below all came from one sample that was sequenced in a study of shared clonotypes between healthy human individuals. Only in-frame clones appear in the TCRdb table, and some are missing; sequencing was by immunoSEQ multiplex PCR. This repertoire shows around 2,100,000 clones, 85% to 95% found once; its top ten account for 1% to 1.5%. The naive CD8 population came from CD45RO-negative cells selected for CCR7, without terminally differentiated effector memory CD45RA+ cells. Sequencing input: naive CD8+ T cells sorted from blood. The receptors stem from a young man in good health.

The chain uses TRBV27 and TRBJ2-2; D may be TRBD2 (6 bases). The CDR3 loop spans 16 amino acids. Trimming shortened V by 5 bases and J by 6 bases, and 19 bases separated the two germline ends. Germline values: CDR1 MNHEY, CDR2 SMNVEV (reference sequence). CDR3 residues: CASSPGTVMEPGELFF. The CDR3 DNA is TGTGCCAGCAGTCCCGGGACTGTAATGGAACCCGGGGAGCTGTTTTTT.

The chain joins TRBV28 to TRBJ2-7; possible D gene TRBD2, 6 bases. The V end lost 4 bases, the J end lost 7 bases, and 14 bases lay between the germline ends. Germline V gene sequence: CDR1 MDHEN, CDR2 SYDVKM. The CDR3 runs 13 residues. In nucleotides, the CDR3 is TGTGCCAGCAGTTCCCGGGACTCTGAAGAGCAGTACTTC. Its translation: CASSSRDSEEQYF. Complete variable domain (other parts from reference TRBV28 and TRBJ2-7): DVKVTQSSRYLVKRTGEKVFLECVQDMDHENMFWYRQDPGLGLRLIYFSYDVKMKEKGDIPEGYSVSREKKERFSLILESASTNQTSMYLCASSSRDSEEQYFGPGTRLTVT.

The CDR3 sequence: CASSFRQGAYNEQFF. The CDR3 DNA reads TGTGCCAGCAGCTTTCGACAGGGGGCCTACAATGAGCAGTTCTTC. The chain has TRBV7-6 and TRBJ2-1; 9 nucleotides line up with TRBD1. V gave up 3 bases and J gave up 2 bases; unmatched junction bases: 2. The length of the CDR3 is 15 residues. The germline V gene has CDR1 SGHVS and CDR2 FNYEAQ.

The V and J genes are TRBV27 and TRBJ2-5; 8 bases are a match to TRBD2. The CDR3 has 14 residues. Germline trimming cut 7 bases from V and 1 base from J; bases unmatched to any gene: 5. Germline CDR1 reads MNHEY; CDR2 reads SMNVEV (reference sequence). In nucleotides, the CDR3 is TGTGCCAGCATCTCGGGGGGGAGCCAAGAGACCCAGTACTTC. Translated, it gives CASISGGSQETQYF.

V usage is TRBV19 and J usage is TRBJ2-7; 7 bases are a match to TRBD2. Germline V gives CDR1 LNHDA, CDR2 SQIVND (reference sequence). J lost 4 bases, V lost 4 bases, and 10 bases had no gene match. The CDR3 extends over 15 amino acids. The CDR3 loop reads CASSRMWEGRYEQYF. The CDR3, as DNA: TGTGCCAGTAGTAGAATGTGGGAGGGCCGGTACGAGCAGTACTTC.

On this clone itself: This sample also contains other DNA sequences that code for the same CDR3. The genes are TRBV5-4 and TRBJ2-1; D remains unclear. The CDR3 is made up of 11 amino acids. With 2 bases removed from V and 7 bases from J, the gap between germline ends came to 4 bases. Germline lookup yields CDR1 SGHNT and CDR2 YYREEE (reference sequence). CDR3 in DNA: TGTGCCAGCAGCTTAGGGAATGAGCAGTTCTTC. Protein product: CASSLGNEQFF.

The rearrangement joins TRBV2 to TRBJ1-2; D is unclear. This CDR3 is built from 13 residues. Germline V gene lookup returns CDR1 SNHLY and CDR2 FYNNEI. Trimming stripped 5 bases from V and 0 bases from J, with 7 bases between. CDR3 protein: CASSSDPNYGYTF. The CDR3 nucleotides are TGTGCCAGCAGTAGCGACCCTAACTATGGCTACACCTTC.

This clone was detected a few times. The chain joins TRBV6-6 to TRBJ1-6, with TRBD1 matching 8 bases. V gave up 7 bases and J gave up 7 bases; unmatched junction bases: 6. CDR1 and CDR2 (germline): MNHNY, SVGAGI (reference sequence). This CDR3 has 14 residues. CDR3 region: CASTWDRLNSPLHF. DNA of the CDR3: TGTGCCAGCACGTGGGACAGGCTAAATTCACCCCTCCACTTT.

The chain uses TRBV5-6 and TRBJ2-5; D possibly uses TRBD1 or TRBD2 (6 bases each). This CDR3 is 14 amino acids long. V was cut by 0 bases and J by 7 bases, with 13 bases left in between. Germline lookup yields CDR1 SGHDT and CDR2 YYEEEE. This CDR3 reads CASSLGGGLMTQYF. CDR3 sequence (DNA): TGTGCCAGCAGCTTGGGAGGGGGACTCATGACCCAGTACTTC.

This clone was seen once. The chain combines TRBV2 with TRBJ2-5; the D call may be TRBD1 or TRBD2 (5 bases each). Trimming cost V 4 bases and J 1 base, with 10 bases left between them. From germline, CDR1 is SNHLY and CDR2 FYNNEI. The CDR3 is 14 amino acids. In DNA form, the CDR3 reads TGTGCCAGCAGTGGATCCGGGACCCAAGAGACCCAGTACTTC. This gives the protein CASSGSGTQETQYF. The complete variable domain, with remaining parts taken from reference TRBV2 and TRBJ2-5, reads EPEVTQTPSHQVTQMGQEVILRCVPISNHLYFYWYRQILGQKVEFLVSFYNNEISEKSEIFDDQFSVERPDGSNFTLKIRSTKLEDSAMYFCASSGSGTQETQYFGPGTRLLVL.

The chain recombines TRBV10-3 with TRBJ1-1; 7 nucleotides line up with TRBD1. This CDR3 spans 14 amino acids. The V gene end was trimmed by 10 bases and the J gene end by 5 bases; junction bases not matched to a gene: 13. The V gene's germline CDR1 is ENHRY and CDR2 SYGVKD. The CDR3 protein is CATKVGGQGTEAFF. CDR3 bases: TGTGCCACCAAAGTAGGGGGCCAAGGGACTGAAGCTTTCTTT.

The chain's CDR3 is CASSFLTGTGPYEQYF. The CDR3 bases are TGTGCCAGTAGTTTTCTAACCGGGACAGGCCCCTACGAGCAGTACTTC. The V gene is TRBV19, the J gene TRBJ2-7, with 8 positions matching TRBD1. The V and J ends lost 5 bases and 2 bases, in that order; junction bases with no gene match: 11. The CDR3 is 16 amino acids. Germline assignment: CDR1 LNHDA and CDR2 SQIVND (reference sequence).

The rearrangement joins TRBV29-1 to TRBJ1-2; D is uncertain. Germline CDR1 and CDR2: SQVTM and ANQGSEA. V was pared by 3 bases and J by 4 bases, with 15 bases between. The CDR3 is 14 amino acids. The CDR3 here is CSVEIRDPIYGYTF. CDR3 coding DNA: TGCAGCGTTGAGATTCGGGATCCGATCTATGGCTACACCTTC.

The chain joins TRBV18 to TRBJ2-7; 9 bases map to TRBD1. V was clipped by 1 base and J by 3 bases; unmatched bases: 4. Germline loops: CDR1 KGHSH, CDR2 LQKENI. CDR3 length: 15 amino acids. CDR3 coding DNA: TGTGCCAGCTCACCACTAGGACAGGGGCTCTACGAGCAGTACTTC. The encoded protein is CASSPLGQGLYEQYF.

J is TRBJ2-3 and V is TRBV6-6; D is perhaps TRBD2 (6 bases). There are 16 residues in the CDR3. Trimming took off 1 base at V and 1 base at J, with 12 bases between the two ends. CDR1 MNHNY and CDR2 SVGAGI come from the germline V gene (reference sequence). The chain's CDR3 is CASSYFLPSGTDTQYF. As DNA, the CDR3 is TGTGCCAGCAGTTACTTTTTGCCTAGCGGCACAGATACGCAGTATTTT.

This clone was recorded once. V is TRBV7-9 and J is TRBJ1-1; 7 bases map to TRBD1. Losses at the gene ends were 2 bases for V and 0 bases for J; bases not matched to a gene: 12. The CDR3 sequence is 18 residues long. CDR1 is SEHNR, CDR2 FQNEAQ, per germline (reference sequence). In nucleotides, the CDR3 is TGTGCCAGCAGCTTATTTCTGGGACAGATCCTAATGAACACTGAAGCTTTCTTT. Encoded protein: CASSLFLGQILMNTEAFF.

The chain recombines TRBV4-1 with TRBJ2-1; 11 nucleotides agree with TRBD1. This CDR3 is 15 amino acids long. With 3 bases clipped from V and 6 bases from J, the junction kept 4 bases outside the gene matches. Germline CDR1 and CDR2: MGHRA and YSYEKL. CDR3 protein: CASSHGQGALNEQFF. CDR3 coding DNA: TGCGCCAGCAGCCACGGACAGGGGGCCCTCAATGAGCAGTTCTTC.

The chain uses TRBV7-9 and TRBJ2-3; tentative D call: TRBD1 (6 bases). This CDR3 has 16 amino acids. Germline V gene lookup returns CDR1 SEHNR and CDR2 FQNEAQ (reference sequence). Trimming took off 0 bases at V and 5 bases at J, with 15 bases between the two ends. The CDR3 loop reads CASSLAVGGSRDTQYF. For the CDR3, the DNA is TGTGCCAGCAGCTTAGCGGTAGGGGGATCACGAGATACGCAGTATTTT.

The chain has TRBV11-2 and TRBJ2-2; no clear D gene. V lost 3 bases to trimming and J lost 6 bases, with 5 bases between them. The germline V gene encodes CDR1 SGHAT and CDR2 FQNNGV. CDR3 size: 12 residues. CDR3 sequence (DNA): TGTGCCAGCAGCTTTTCCGCCGGGGAGCTGTTTTTT. It yields the protein CASSFSAGELFF.

This chain joins TRBV11-2 and TRBJ2-7; D is uncertain. V was pared by 4 bases and J by 3 bases, with 7 bases between. The CDR3 length is 12 residues. In germline, CDR1 is SGHAT, CDR2 FQNNGV. Here the CDR3 DNA reads TGTGCCAGCAGCTCCCCGGGCTACGAGCAGTACTTC. Its translation is CASSSPGYEQYF.

The J gene is TRBJ2-2, the V gene TRBV28; D might be TRBD2 (6 bases). The germline V gene has CDR1 MDHEN and CDR2 SYDVKM. V lost 6 bases, J lost 7 bases, and 18 bases lay in between. This CDR3 is built from 15 residues. The CDR3 coding sequence is TGTGCCAGCAGCTGGCGGGACGCCGGAGGCGGGGAGCTGTTTTTT. Protein product: CASSWRDAGGGELFF.

The V call is TRBV30, the J call TRBJ2-5; D is uncertain. Between the trimmed V and J ends, which lost 7 bases and 3 bases, there was a span of 9 bases. In germline, CDR1 is GTSNPN, CDR2 SVGIG (reference sequence). The CDR3 is 11 amino acids. CDR3 DNA sequence: TGTGCCTCCCAAACTGAAGAGACCCAGTACTTC. It yields the protein CASQTEETQYF.

The J gene is TRBJ2-7, the V gene TRBV5-5, with D maybe TRBD2 (5 bases). The CDR3 contains 17 residues. Germline-derived CDR1 and CDR2 are SGHKS and YYEKEE (reference sequence). Trimming left V 4 bases short and J 3 bases short, with 23 bases between. This CDR3 is CASSAPVGTSSHYEQYF. The CDR3 nucleotides read TGTGCCAGCAGCGCCCCAGTGGGTACTAGTTCCCACTACGAGCAGTACTTC.